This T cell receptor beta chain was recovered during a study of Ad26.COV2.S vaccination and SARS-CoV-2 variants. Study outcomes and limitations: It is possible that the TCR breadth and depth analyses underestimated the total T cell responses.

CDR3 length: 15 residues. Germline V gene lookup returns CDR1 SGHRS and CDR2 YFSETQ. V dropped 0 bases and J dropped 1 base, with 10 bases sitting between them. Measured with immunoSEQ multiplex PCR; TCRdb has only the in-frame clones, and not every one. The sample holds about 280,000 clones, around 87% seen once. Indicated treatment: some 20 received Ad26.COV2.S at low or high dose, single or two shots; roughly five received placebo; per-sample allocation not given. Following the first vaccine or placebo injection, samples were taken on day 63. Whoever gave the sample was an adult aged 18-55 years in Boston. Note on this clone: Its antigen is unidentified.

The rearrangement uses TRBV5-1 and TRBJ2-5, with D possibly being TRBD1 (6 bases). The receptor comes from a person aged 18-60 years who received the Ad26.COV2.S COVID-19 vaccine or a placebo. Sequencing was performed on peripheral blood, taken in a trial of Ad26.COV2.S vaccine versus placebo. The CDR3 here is CASSLEGGIQETQYF. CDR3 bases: TGCGCCAGCAGCTTGGAAGGGGGTATCCAAGAGACCCAGTACTTC.